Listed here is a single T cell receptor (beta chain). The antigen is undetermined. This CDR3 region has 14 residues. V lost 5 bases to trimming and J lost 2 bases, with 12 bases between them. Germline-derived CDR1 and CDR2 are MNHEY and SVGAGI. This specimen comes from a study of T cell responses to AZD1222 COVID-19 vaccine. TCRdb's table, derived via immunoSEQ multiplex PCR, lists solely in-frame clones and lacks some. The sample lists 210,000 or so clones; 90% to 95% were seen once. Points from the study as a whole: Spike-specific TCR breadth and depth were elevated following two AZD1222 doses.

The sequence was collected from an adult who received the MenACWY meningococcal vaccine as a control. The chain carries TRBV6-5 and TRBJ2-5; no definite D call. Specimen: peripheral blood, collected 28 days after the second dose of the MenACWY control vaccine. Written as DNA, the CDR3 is TGTGCCAGCAGTCCCGGCCCCCAGCAAGAGACCCAGTACTTC. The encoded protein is CASSPGPQQETQYF.